These 9 T cell receptor beta chains share one sample of origin, sequenced in a study of patients and donors after allogeneic stem cell transplantation. TCRdb re-analysed the RT-PCR reads in MiXCR, keeping a single row per CDR3 protein. The table includes 15,000 to 20,000 distinct CDR3 sequences, 4.5% to 5% detected once. Material: blood, either unsorted or a sorted T cell fraction (not recorded which). These receptor sequences come from a human donor who was either an allogeneic HSCT recipient or a stem cell or donor lymphocyte infusion donor (not recorded which). It is not recorded whose cells these are; they may come from a transplant donor.

Details on this clonotype: Being one base from a much bigger clone, this may be a read error. The chain joins TRBV3-1 to TRBJ1-6; D might be TRBD1 (5 bases). V was pared by 11 bases and J by 7 bases, with 21 bases between. Looked up from germline, CDR1 is LGHDT and CDR2 is YNNKEL (reference sequence). This CDR3 comprises 15 residues. In nucleotides, the CDR3 is TGTGCCTGTAGTCCCCGGGACCTTACGAATTCACCCCTCCACTTT. It yields the protein CACSPRDLTNSPLHF.

This clonotype was detected ten times or more. The chain is built from TRBV7-9 and TRBJ2-3; 9 bases match TRBD2. V shed 6 bases, J shed 5 bases, and the junction held 15 bases outside the gene matches. The CDR3 covers 17 residues. Germline CDR1 SEHNR, CDR2 FQNEAQ (reference sequence). The CDR3 spells CASRSGGVAGAVDTQYF. In DNA form, the CDR3 reads TGTGCCAGCAGGAGCGGAGGGGTAGCGGGAGCGGTAGATACGCAGTATTTT.

The table lists this clonotype with many counts. The rearrangement joins TRBV15 to TRBJ2-7; D ambiguous. Germline V gives CDR1 LNHNV, CDR2 YYDKDF (reference sequence). Trimming cost V 1 base and J 2 bases, with 9 bases left between them. The CDR3 contains 14 residues. CDR3 sequence reads: CATSRGQSTYEQYF. In DNA, the CDR3 is TGTGCCACCAGCAGAGGGCAGTCAACCTACGAGCAGTACTTC.

This clonotype was observed at least ten times. The chain joins TRBV5-4 to TRBJ1-2; 10 bases are shared with TRBD1. The CDR3 runs to 15 residues. V lost 0 bases, J lost 3 bases, and 2 bases stayed unmatched. Germline CDR1 SGHNT, CDR2 YYREEE (reference sequence). The CDR3 here is CASSLGTGGDYGYTF. Written as DNA, the CDR3 is TGTGCCAGCAGCTTGGGGACAGGGGGAGACTATGGCTACACCTTC.

At least ten counts were recorded for this clonotype. The chain has TRBV28 and TRBJ1-4, with D tentatively TRBD1 (5 bases). Trimming left V 2 bases short and J 8 bases short, with 15 bases between. CDR3 length: 15 residues. Germline V gene lookup returns CDR1 MDHEN and CDR2 SYDVKM. The CDR3 protein is CASSLRGAWGEKLFF. CDR3 DNA sequence: TGTGCCAGCAGTTTAAGAGGGGCGTGGGGGGAAAAACTGTTTTTT.

This clonotype has at least ten counts. This rearrangement joins TRBV28 to TRBJ1-1, with a weak D call TRBD1 (5 bases). This CDR3 is built from 12 residues. Germline V lookup: CDR1 MDHEN, CDR2 SYDVKM. V was shortened by 4 bases and J by 10 bases, with 13 bases between the two germline ends. DNA for the CDR3: TGTGCCAGCAGTTCTAGAGGGGTGAGAGCTTTCTTT. Protein sequence: CASSSRGVRAFF.

This clonotype is judged medium-sized. DNA of the CDR3: TGTGCCATCAGTGAGTCGGGCGGGAGGGCCTCGGATGAGCAGTTCTTC. Residues: CAISESGGRASDEQFF. V and J are TRBV10-3 and TRBJ2-1, with 9 bases that match TRBD2. With V trimmed by 0 bases and J by 8 bases, 8 bases remained unmatched. The CDR3 spans 16 residues. The V gene's germline CDR1 is ENHRY and CDR2 SYGVKD.

This clonotype was counted ten times or more. The gene calls are TRBV28 and TRBJ2-3, with D uncertain. V was cut by 1 base and J by 0 bases, with 5 bases left in between. CDR3 size: 14 residues. Germline V lookup: CDR1 MDHEN, CDR2 SYDVKM. The chain's CDR3 is CASSLSSSTDTQYF. DNA of the CDR3: TGTGCCAGCAGTTTATCTTCAAGCACAGATACGCAGTATTTT.

The CDR3 loop reads CATSTRQSDTQYF. In DNA form, the CDR3 reads TGTGCCACCTCGACCCGACAGTCAGATACGCAGTATTTT. The genes are TRBV19 and TRBJ2-3; maybe TRBD1 (5 bases). CDR1 and CDR2 from the germline V gene are LNHDA and SQIVND (reference sequence). The CDR3 has 13 amino acids. V lost 10 bases, J lost 4 bases, and 15 bases lay in between.